This TCR beta chain is from a study of identical twins. V was cut by 8 bases and J by 1 base, with 17 bases left in between. CDR1 is SQVTM and CDR2 is ANQGSEA in the germline V gene. The CDR3 totals 14 residues. TCRdb re-called the 5' RACE reads with MiXCR, one entry per CDR3 protein. The repertoire holds hundreds of thousands of distinct CDR3 sequences, with more than 20% as singletons. These data were likewise used in another study, on T cells expressing NK-cell markers.

Material: CD4+ T cells sorted from blood. The genes are TRBV29-1 and TRBJ1-1; D is ambiguous. This clonotype originated in a woman aged 18-29 years in good health. The DNA of the CDR3 is TGCAGCTCAACCTGGGGTATCTCGAACACTGAAGCTTTCTTT. As protein: CSSTWGISNTEAFF. Using reference TRBV29-1 and TRBJ1-1 for the parts outside the CDR3, the full variable domain is SAVISQKPSRDICQRGTSLTIQCQVDSQVTMMFWYRQQPGQSLTLIATANQGSEATYESGFVIDKFPISRPNLTFSTLTVSNMSPEDSSIYLCSSTWGISNTEAFFGQGTRLTVV.